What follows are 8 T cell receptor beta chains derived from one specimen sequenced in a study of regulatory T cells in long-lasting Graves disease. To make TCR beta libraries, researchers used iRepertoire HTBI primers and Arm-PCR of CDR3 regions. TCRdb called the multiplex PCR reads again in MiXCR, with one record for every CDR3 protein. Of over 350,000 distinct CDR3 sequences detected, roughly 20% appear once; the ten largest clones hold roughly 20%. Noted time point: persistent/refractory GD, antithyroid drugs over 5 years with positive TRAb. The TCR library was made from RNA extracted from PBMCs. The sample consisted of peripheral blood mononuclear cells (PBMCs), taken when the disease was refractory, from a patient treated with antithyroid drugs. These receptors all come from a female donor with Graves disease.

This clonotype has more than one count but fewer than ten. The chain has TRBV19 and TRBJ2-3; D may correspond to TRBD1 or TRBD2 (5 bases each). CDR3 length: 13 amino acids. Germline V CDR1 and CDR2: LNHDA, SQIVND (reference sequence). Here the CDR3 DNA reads TGTGCGACCGGGACGGTTAGCACAGATACGCAGTATTTT. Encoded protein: CATGTVSTDTQYF. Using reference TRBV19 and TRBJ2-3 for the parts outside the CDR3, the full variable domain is DGGITQSPKYLFRKEGQNVTLSCEQNLNHDAMYWYRQDPGQGLRLIYYSQIVNDFQKGDIAEGYSVSREKKESFPLTVTSAQKNPTAFYLCATGTVSTDTQYFGPGTRLTVL.

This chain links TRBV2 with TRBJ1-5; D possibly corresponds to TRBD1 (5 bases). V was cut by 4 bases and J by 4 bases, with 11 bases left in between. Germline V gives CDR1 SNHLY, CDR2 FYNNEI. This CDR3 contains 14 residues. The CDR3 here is CASSVGRGNQPQHF. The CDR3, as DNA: TGTGCCAGCAGTGTCGGGCGGGGGAATCAGCCCCAGCATTTT.

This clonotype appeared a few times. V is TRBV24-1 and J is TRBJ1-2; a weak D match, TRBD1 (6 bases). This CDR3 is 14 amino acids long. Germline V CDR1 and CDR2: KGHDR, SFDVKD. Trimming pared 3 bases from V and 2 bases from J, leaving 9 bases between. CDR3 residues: CATSDTGQNYGYTF. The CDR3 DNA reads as TGTGCCACCAGTGATACCGGACAGAACTATGGCTACACCTTC.

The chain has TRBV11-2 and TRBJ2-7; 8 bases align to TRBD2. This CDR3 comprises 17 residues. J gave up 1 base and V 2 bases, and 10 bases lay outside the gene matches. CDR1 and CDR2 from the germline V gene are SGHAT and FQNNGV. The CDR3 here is CASSLWGGLAGSYEQYF. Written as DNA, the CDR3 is TGTGCCAGCAGCTTATGGGGGGGTTTAGCGGGATCCTACGAGCAGTACTTC.

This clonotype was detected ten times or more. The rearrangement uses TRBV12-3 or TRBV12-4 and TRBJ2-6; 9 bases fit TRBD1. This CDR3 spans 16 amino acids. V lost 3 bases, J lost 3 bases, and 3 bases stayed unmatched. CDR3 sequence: CASSLGQGSGANVLTF. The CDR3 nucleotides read TGTGCCAGCAGTTTGGGACAGGGAAGTGGGGCCAACGTCCTGACTTTC.

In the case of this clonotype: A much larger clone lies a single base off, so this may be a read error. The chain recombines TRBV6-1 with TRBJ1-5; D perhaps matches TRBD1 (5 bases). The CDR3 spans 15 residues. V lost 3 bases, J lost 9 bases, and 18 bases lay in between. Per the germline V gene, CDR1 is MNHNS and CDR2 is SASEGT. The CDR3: CASSEERRGSRPQHF. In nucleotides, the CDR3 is TGTGCCAGCAGTGAGGAGCGGAGGGGAAGTCGGCCCCAGCATTTT.

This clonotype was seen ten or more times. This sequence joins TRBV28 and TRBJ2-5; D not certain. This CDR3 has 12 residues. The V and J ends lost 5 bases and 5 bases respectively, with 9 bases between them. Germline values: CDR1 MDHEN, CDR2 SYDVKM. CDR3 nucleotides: TGTGCCAGCAGTCCCCCGTGGGAGACCCAGTACTTC. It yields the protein CASSPPWETQYF.

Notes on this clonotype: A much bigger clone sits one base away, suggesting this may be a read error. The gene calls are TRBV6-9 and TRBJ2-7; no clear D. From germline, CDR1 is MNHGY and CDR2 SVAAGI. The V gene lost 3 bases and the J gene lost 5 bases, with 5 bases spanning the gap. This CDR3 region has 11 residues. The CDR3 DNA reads TGTGCCAGCAGTTACAGGCACGAGCAGTACTTC. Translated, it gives CASSYRHEQYF.